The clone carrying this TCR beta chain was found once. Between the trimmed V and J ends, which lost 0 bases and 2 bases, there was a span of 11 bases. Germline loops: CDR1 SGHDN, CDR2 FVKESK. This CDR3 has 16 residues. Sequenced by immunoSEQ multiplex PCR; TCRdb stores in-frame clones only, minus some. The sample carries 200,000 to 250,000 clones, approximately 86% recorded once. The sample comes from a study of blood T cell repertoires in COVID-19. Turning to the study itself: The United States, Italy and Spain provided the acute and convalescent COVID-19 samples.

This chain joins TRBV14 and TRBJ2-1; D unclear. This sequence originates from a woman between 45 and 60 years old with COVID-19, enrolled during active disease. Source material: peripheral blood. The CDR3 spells CASSQEPLVTYNEQFF. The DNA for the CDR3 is TGTGCCAGCAGCCAAGAACCACTCGTCACCTACAATGAGCAGTTCTTC.